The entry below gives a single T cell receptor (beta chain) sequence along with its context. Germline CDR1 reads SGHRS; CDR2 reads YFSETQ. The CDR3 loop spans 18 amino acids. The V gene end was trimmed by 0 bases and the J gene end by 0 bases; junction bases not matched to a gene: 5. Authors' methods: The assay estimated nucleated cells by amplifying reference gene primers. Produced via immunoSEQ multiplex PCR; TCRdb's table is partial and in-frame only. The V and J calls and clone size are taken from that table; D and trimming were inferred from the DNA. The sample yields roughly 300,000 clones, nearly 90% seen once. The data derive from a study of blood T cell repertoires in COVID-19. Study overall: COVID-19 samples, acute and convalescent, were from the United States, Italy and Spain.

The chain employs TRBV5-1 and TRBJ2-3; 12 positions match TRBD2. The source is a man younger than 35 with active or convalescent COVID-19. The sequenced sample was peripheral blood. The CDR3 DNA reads TGCGCCAGCAGCTTGGGACTAGCGGGGGTTACGAGCACAGATACGCAGTATTTT. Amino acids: CASSLGLAGVTSTDTQYF.